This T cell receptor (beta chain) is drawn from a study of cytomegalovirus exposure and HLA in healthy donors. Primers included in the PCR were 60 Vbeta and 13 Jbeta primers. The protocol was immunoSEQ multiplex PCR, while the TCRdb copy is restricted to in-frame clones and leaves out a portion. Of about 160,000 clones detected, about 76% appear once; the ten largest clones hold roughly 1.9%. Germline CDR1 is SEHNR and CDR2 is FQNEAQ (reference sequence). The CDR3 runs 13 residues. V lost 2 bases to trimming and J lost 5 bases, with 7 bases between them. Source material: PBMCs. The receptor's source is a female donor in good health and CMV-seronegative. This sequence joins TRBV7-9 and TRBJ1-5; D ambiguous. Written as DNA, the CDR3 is TGTGCCAGCAGCTTACTTTCTGATCAGCCCCAGCATTTT. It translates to CASSLLSDQPQHF.